Each of the 19 T cell receptor beta chains below was sequenced from the same sample in a study of tumor-infiltrating T cells and Merkel cell polyomavirus. Study details: The T cells studied were CD8+ and recognized the Merkel cell polyomavirus KLL epitope.

Repertoires were generated with immunoSEQ multiplex PCR, while TCRdb's copy carries only in-frame clones and drops some. The sample holds 25,000 or so clones, 87% seen once. Every patient's tumor was robustly positive for Merkel cell polyomavirus Large T antigen on immunohistochemistry. The sequencing input was lymph node tissue. The source of these receptors is a man aged 50-59 years with Merkel cell carcinoma.

The chain employs TRBV5-1 and TRBJ2-5; no definite D call. The germline V and J ends were trimmed by 3 bases and 2 bases, with 11 bases remaining between them. Germline CDR1 SGHRS, CDR2 YFSETQ. This CDR3 spans 14 amino acids. CDR3 in DNA: TGCGCCAGCAGCTCGTCCACGGTTCAAGAGACCCAGTACTTC. Its protein product is CASSSSTVQETQYF.

The CDR3 loop is CASSVGSSNYNEQFF. The CDR3 coding sequence is TGTGCCAGCAGCGTAGGGAGCAGCAATTACAATGAGCAGTTCTTC. The chain couples TRBV9 to TRBJ2-1; D is unclear. Germline CDR1 SGDLS, CDR2 YYNGEE. The V gene lost 0 bases and the J gene lost 4 bases, with 11 bases spanning the gap. The CDR3 is 15 residues long.

The V call is TRBV18, the J call TRBJ2-2, with D maybe TRBD1 (5 bases). Germline lookup yields CDR1 KGHSH and CDR2 LQKENI. V was trimmed by 4 bases and J by 5 bases, leaving 11 bases between them. The CDR3 loop spans 14 amino acids. The DNA of the CDR3 is TGTGCCAGCTCACTCAAAGGGGCGACCGGGGAGCTGTTTTTT. It codes for CASSLKGATGELFF.

The J gene is TRBJ2-7, the V gene TRBV4-3; D might be TRBD1 (7 bases). Germline CDR1 and CDR2: LGHNA and YSLEER. Trimming removed 0 bases at V and 7 bases at J, with 16 bases between. CDR3 length: 15 residues. The CDR3 region is CASSQEEGASWEQYF. CDR3 coding DNA: TGCGCCAGCAGCCAAGAGGAGGGGGCTAGTTGGGAGCAGTACTTC.

This clone was detected a few times. The gene calls are TRBV6-5 and TRBJ2-7; 11 bases agree with TRBD1. V trimming: 4 bases; J trimming: 3 bases; junction bases outside the gene matches: 2. Per the germline V gene, CDR1 is MNHEY and CDR2 is SVGAGI. The CDR3 is made up of 14 amino acids. Written as DNA, the CDR3 is TGTGCCAGCAGTTCTGGGACAGGGGGCTACGAGCAGTACTTC. Protein sequence: CASSSGTGGYEQYF.

The chain joins TRBV19 to TRBJ1-1; the D is unclear. The ends were cut back, 5 bases at V and 3 bases at J, with 7 bases in the middle. This CDR3 region has 12 residues. Germline values: CDR1 LNHDA, CDR2 SQIVND (reference sequence). This CDR3 is CASSSIHTEAFF. CDR3 coding DNA: TGTGCCAGTAGTTCTATCCACACTGAAGCTTTCTTT.

The V and J genes are TRBV6-5 and TRBJ1-3, with D possibly matching TRBD1 (6 bases). Germline values: CDR1 MNHEY, CDR2 SVGAGI. V lost 4 bases to trimming and J lost 3 bases, with 13 bases between them. The CDR3 spans 15 residues. CDR3 sequence reads: CASSSNRVIGNTIYF. For the CDR3, the DNA is TGTGCCAGCAGTTCCAACAGGGTTATTGGAAACACCATATATTTT.

This chain connects TRBV5-4 to TRBJ2-3; TRBD1 matches at 8 bases. V dropped 3 bases and J dropped 2; count of bases not matched to a gene: 2. CDR3 length: 14 residues. The germline V gene has CDR1 SGHNT and CDR2 YYREEE (reference sequence). As DNA, the CDR3 is TGTGCCAGCAGCTCGACAGGGGACACAGATACGCAGTATTTT. Translated: CASSSTGDTDTQYF.

This chain connects TRBV6-5 to TRBJ2-7; D is unclear. CDR1 MNHEY and CDR2 SVGAGI come from the germline V gene. The CDR3 covers 15 residues. The V gene lost 0 bases and the J gene lost 2 bases, with 11 bases spanning the gap. The CDR3 DNA is TGTGCCAGCAGTTACTCTGGCGGTCATCCCTACGAGCAGTACTTC. It encodes CASSYSGGHPYEQYF.

This clone has just one count. The rearrangement joins TRBV7-8 to TRBJ2-2, with TRBD1 matching 12 bases. The CDR3 has 15 residues. V was pared by 4 bases and J by 9 bases, with 6 bases of the junction left unmatched. Germline V gives CDR1 SGHVS, CDR2 FQNEAQ. The CDR3 DNA reads TGTGCCAGCAGCTCCTCCGGGACAGGGGGCAGGGAGCTGTTTTTT. Amino acids: CASSSSGTGGRELFF.

J is TRBJ2-1 and V is TRBV19; TRBD2 matches at 8 bases. Germline loops: CDR1 LNHDA, CDR2 SQIVND (reference sequence). V lost 9 bases and J lost 4; bases outside the gene matches: 14. This CDR3 is 16 amino acids long. CDR3 nucleotides: TGTGCCAGCGCGGGTCCTAGCGGGCGCCTTTACAATGAGCAGTTCTTC. Translation: CASAGPSGRLYNEQFF.

The chain has TRBV11-2 and TRBJ2-6; 10 nucleotides align to TRBD2. Per the germline V gene, CDR1 is SGHAT and CDR2 is FQNNGV. The CDR3 is 19 amino acids. V was pared by 4 bases and J by 3 bases, with 12 bases of the junction left unmatched. The CDR3 sequence: CASSSYSSGGAYGANVLTF. In DNA, the CDR3 is TGTGCCAGCAGCTCATATTCCAGCGGGGGGGCTTATGGGGCCAACGTCCTGACTTTC.

The chain recombines TRBV7-9 with TRBJ1-2; 12 nucleotides align to TRBD1. The germline gives CDR1 SEHNR, CDR2 FQNEAQ (reference sequence). The CDR3 runs to 17 residues. The V gene end was trimmed by 0 bases and the J gene end by 7 bases; junction bases not matched to a gene: 9. CDR3 sequence: CASSLAPAGTGGFGYTF. CDR3 DNA sequence: TGTGCCAGCAGCTTAGCCCCGGCCGGGACAGGGGGCTTTGGCTACACCTTC.

The chain carries TRBV7-2 and TRBJ2-6; maybe TRBD1 (5 bases). Trimming left V 7 bases short and J 2 bases short, with 9 bases between. Per the germline V gene, CDR1 is SGHTA and CDR2 is FQGNSA. This CDR3 has 14 amino acids. CDR3 DNA sequence: TGTGCCAGCACCCAGGGAACTGGGGCCAACGTCCTGACTTTC. This sequence encodes CASTQGTGANVLTF.

V is TRBV10-2 and J is TRBJ2-7; 11 nucleotides match TRBD2. The length of the CDR3 is 13 residues. Germline V gene data show CDR1 as WSHSY and CDR2 as SAAADI. Trimming removed 8 bases from V and 4 bases from J; junction bases left unmatched: 4. The CDR3 DNA sequence: TGCGCCAGCCTAGGGACTAGCGGTTACGAGCAGTACTTC. This codes for CASLGTSGYEQYF.

CDR3 DNA sequence: TGCGCCAGCAGCCAGGGAAATTACTACGAGCAGTACTTC. Amino acid sequence: CASSQGNYYEQYF. The V gene is TRBV5-1, the J gene TRBJ2-7, with a tentative D call TRBD1 (5 bases). CDR1 and CDR2 (germline): SGHRS, YFSETQ. Trimming shortened V by 4 bases and J by 3 bases, and 11 bases separated the two germline ends. The CDR3 covers 13 residues.

The V gene is TRBV11-2, the J gene TRBJ2-7; 13 nucleotides align to TRBD2. The CDR3 totals 17 residues. Germline V gene sequence: CDR1 SGHAT, CDR2 FQNNGV. The J segment lost 0 bases and the V segment lost 4 bases, leaving 6 bases of the junction unmatched. Here the CDR3 reads CASSYGTSGVSSYEQYF. CDR3 bases: TGTGCCAGCAGCTACGGGACTAGCGGGGTGAGCTCCTACGAGCAGTACTTC.

The rearrangement joins TRBV9 to TRBJ2-3; tentative D call: TRBD2 (6 bases). V dropped 1 base and J dropped 0 bases, with 18 bases sitting between them. CDR1 SGDLS and CDR2 YYNGEE come from the germline V gene. The CDR3 runs to 18 residues. The CDR3 sequence: CASSVNWAAGTSTDTQYF. In DNA form, the CDR3 reads TGTGCCAGCAGCGTAAACTGGGCGGCGGGAACTAGCACAGATACGCAGTATTTT.

This chain connects TRBV9 to TRBJ2-7; TRBD1 matches 7 bases. This CDR3 has 14 amino acids. In germline, CDR1 is SGDLS, CDR2 YYNGEE. Losses at the gene ends were 3 bases for V and 7 bases for J; bases not matched to a gene: 10. This CDR3 is CASSERWTGMEQYF. CDR3 bases: TGTGCCAGCAGCGAGCGCTGGACAGGAATGGAGCAGTACTTC.